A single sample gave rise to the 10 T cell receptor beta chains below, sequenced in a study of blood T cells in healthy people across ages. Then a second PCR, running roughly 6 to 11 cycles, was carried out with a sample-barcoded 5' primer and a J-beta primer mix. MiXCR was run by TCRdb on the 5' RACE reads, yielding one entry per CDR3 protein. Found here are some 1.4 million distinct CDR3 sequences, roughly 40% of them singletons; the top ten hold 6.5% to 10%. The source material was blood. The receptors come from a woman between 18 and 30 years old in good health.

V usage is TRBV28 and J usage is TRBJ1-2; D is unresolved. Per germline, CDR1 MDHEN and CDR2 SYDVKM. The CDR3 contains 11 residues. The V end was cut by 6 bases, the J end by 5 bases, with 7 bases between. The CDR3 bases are TGTGCCAGCAGCCGGGAATATGGCTACACCTTC. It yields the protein CASSREYGYTF.

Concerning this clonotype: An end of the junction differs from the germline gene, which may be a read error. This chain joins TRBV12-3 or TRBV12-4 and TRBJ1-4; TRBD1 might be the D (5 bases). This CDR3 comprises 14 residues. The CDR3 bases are TGTACCAGCAGCGGGACGGCTTATAATGAAAAACTGTTTTTT. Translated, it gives CTSSGTAYNEKLFF.

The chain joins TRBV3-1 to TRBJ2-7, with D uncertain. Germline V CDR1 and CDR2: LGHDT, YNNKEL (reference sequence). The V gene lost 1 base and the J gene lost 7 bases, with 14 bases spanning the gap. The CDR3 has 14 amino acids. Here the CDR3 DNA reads TGTGCCAGCAGCCAAGGGGCAAAGGGCAATGAGCAGTACTTC. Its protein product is CASSQGAKGNEQYF.

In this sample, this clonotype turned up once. The CDR3 DNA reads TGTGCCAGCAGGGCCTGGGCTGCGAACACCGGGGAGCTGTTTTTT. The encoded protein is CASRAWAANTGELFF. The rearrangement joins TRBV12-3 or TRBV12-4 to TRBJ2-2; no definite D call. This CDR3 has 15 residues. The V end lost 6 bases, the J end lost 0 bases, and 11 bases lay between the germline ends.

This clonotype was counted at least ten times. The CDR3 DNA follows: TGTGCCAGCAGCTCCTACGGTGAGCAGTTCTTC. Protein: CASSSYGEQFF. The chain uses TRBV11-2 and TRBJ2-1; no clear D. Germline assignment: CDR1 SGHAT and CDR2 FQNNGV. V lost 4 bases, J lost 9 bases, and 7 bases lay in between. The CDR3 runs 11 residues.

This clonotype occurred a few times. DNA for the CDR3: TGTGCCAGCAGCTCCGACAGGGTGGGATCACCCCTCCACTTT. Translated: CASSSDRVGSPLHF. The chain carries TRBV7-2 and TRBJ1-6; 7 nucleotides line up with TRBD1. V lost 4 bases and J lost 10; bases outside the gene matches: 7. The CDR3 contains 14 residues. CDR1 and CDR2 (germline): SGHTA, FQGNSA.

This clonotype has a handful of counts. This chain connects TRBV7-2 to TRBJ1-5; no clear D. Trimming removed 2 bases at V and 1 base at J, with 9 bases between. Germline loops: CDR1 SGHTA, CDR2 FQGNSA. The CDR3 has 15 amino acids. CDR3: CASSLQAQSNQPQHF. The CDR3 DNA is TGTGCCAGCAGCTTACAGGCTCAGAGCAATCAGCCCCAGCATTTT.

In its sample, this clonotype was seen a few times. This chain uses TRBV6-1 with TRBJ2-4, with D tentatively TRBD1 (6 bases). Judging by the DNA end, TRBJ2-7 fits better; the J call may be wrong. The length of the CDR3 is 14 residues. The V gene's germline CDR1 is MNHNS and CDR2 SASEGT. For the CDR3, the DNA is TGTGCCAGCAGGCTCGGGACACAGCCCTACGAGCAGTACTTC. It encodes CASRLGTQPYEQYF.

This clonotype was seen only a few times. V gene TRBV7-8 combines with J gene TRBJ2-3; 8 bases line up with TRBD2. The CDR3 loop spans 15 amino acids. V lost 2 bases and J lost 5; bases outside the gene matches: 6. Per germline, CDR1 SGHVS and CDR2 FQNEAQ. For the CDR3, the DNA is TGTGCCAGCAGCTTAACCGGGGGGGTGCGAGATACGCAGTATTTT. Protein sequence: CASSLTGGVRDTQYF.

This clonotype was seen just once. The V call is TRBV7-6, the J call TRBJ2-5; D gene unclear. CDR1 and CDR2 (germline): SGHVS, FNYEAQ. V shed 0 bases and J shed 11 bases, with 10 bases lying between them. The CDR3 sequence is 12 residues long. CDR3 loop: CASSLANEEQYF. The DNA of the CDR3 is TGTGCCAGCAGCTTAGCGAACGAGGAGCAGTACTTC.